This T cell receptor beta chain was captured by sequencing in a study of Tregs in tolerant kidney transplant recipients (dated by TCRdb to the late 2010s). The study in broad terms: Transplants used related donors with nonmyeloablative bone marrow transplantation; mixed chimerism was transient in the human trials. The study used TCRbeta sequencing to identify donor-specific regulatory T cells before combined kidney and bone marrow transplantation, then tracked those cells after transplant. The paper's findings and limits, for the study overall: Biological reproducibility was not directly assessed, although technical replication error appeared to be minimal. The most biologically relevant and donor-specific TCRbeta repertoire appeared to be identified by expanding Tregs with activated donor B cells. Donor-specific Treg expansion was found to exceed global Treg expansion in tolerant patients, suggesting antigen-driven rather than nonspecific expansion. Because the study included only a small number of patients, the results must be confirmed in larger populations and under other immunosuppression protocols. Because the PCR primers were changed over time for some patients, nucleotide-level comparison could not be performed across the samples from those patients.

The CDR3 numbers 15 residues from cysteine through phenylalanine. Of all the DNA, just the CDR3 is kept, 45 bases in frame from base 1. The germline ends are 16 bases apart after V is trimmed by 10 bases and J by 1 base. Based on the germline V gene, the CDR1 and CDR2 sequences are MNHEY and SVGAGI. For TCRbeta CDR3 sequencing, genomic DNA from the sorted cells was extracted using the QIAGEN DNeasy Blood and Tissue Kit. Through immunoSEQ, high-throughput TCRbeta CDR3 sequencing was done commercially, including PCR amplification with internal controls and bias correction. On the authors' methods: Unique productive TCRbeta sequences were defined by CDR3 nucleotide sequence where primers matched, otherwise by CDR3 amino acid sequence with Vbeta and Jbeta genes. To correct for sorting error, sequences found in more than one sorted population at a frequency ratio of 2:1 or less were discarded, and the remaining shared sequences were assigned to the population with the higher frequency. Donor-reactive sequences were defined as at least 5-fold expanded in CFSE-low cells versus unstimulated cells, with frequency of at least 0.01% in CFSE-low cells. Jensen-Shannon divergence, calculated on the top 100 TCRbeta sequences ranked by frequency, was used to quantify repertoire divergence. When a sample had multiple sequencing runs, each run was corrected for sorting error separately and the runs were then pooled. TCRdb limited this immuneACCESS table to in-frame rearrangements with V and J called. A share of clones is missing; checked studies link under half to unresolved V genes, and the rest is unexplained. V and J calls and clone size are given by that table; D and trimming were obtained from the DNA. Present in this sample are 75,000 to 80,000 clones, less than 95% of which were seen just once. The ten most abundant clones make up approximately 0.35% of the sample.

The time point label here, explained by the study, means: blood sample drawn before combined kidney and bone marrow transplant. Thawed PBMCs were FACS-sorted into unstimulated Tregs (CD4+CD25+CD127-), CD4+ non-Tregs (CD4+CD25-), CD4 cells and CD8 cells. Thawed PBMCs were rested overnight at 37 degrees C with about 200 IU/ml IL-2 before Treg sorting. The patients were a handful of recipients of combined kidney and bone marrow transplants from the ITN036ST trial, and samples were available only for these trial subjects. Healthy control blood was processed to PBMCs by Ficoll density gradient and cryopreserved, and patient PBMCs were collected before and after transplant. Concerning this clone itself: It lacks a known antigen. No much larger clone is present one base from it, and per-base qualities are unavailable.

The chain was built from TRBV6-5 and TRBJ2-2; no D gene call is confident. The sequence derives from a human donor who received a combined kidney and bone marrow transplant. The source material was Tregs from blood, sampled before the transplant. The nucleotide sequence reads as follows: TGTGCCATCTCCACCGGCAGGAAGAACACCGGGGAGCTGTTTTTT. This translates into CAISTGRKNTGELFF.